This T cell receptor beta chain was captured in a study of CD8+ T cells in alopecia areata (dated by TCRdb to 2017 to 2018). Turning to the overall study: The treated patients, all with moderate-to-severe alopecia areata, were enrolled in an open-label pilot trial of oral tofacitinib given at 5 to 10 mg twice daily. Tofacitinib was administered for 6 to 18 months, and 6 months of follow-up off drug were then conducted to assess delayed response and recurrence. The study used high-throughput TCRbeta sequencing to examine T cell clonal expansion in alopecia areata, in both the C3H/HeJ mouse model and human patients. Human TCRbeta sequencing covered scalp tissue and sorted CD4+ and CD8+ peripheral blood T cells from patchy and totalis/universalis alopecia areata patients and healthy controls. Biopsies were taken from tofacitinib-treated patients at baseline and at 4 and 24 weeks of treatment, and a later scalp biopsy was taken in several of the tofacitinib-treated patients. Scalp clonality was compared across normal scalp (n=4), patchy alopecia areata scalp (n=8), and alopecia totalis/universalis scalp (n=8). RNA was extracted with the PAXgene miRNA kit for fixed scalp, the miRNeasy kit for PBMCs, and the RNeasy kit for mouse skin. Amplification of TCRbeta CDR3 regions was done by immunoSEQ multiplex PCR using 35 Vbeta forward primers and 13 Jbeta reverse primers.

Counted from cysteine to phenylalanine, this CDR3 has 15 amino acids. The read is trimmed to its CDR3 DNA, 45 bases read in frame from base 1. Via the germline V gene (reference sequence), CDR1 is MNHEY and CDR2 SMNVEV. Trimming costs V 6 bases and J 8 bases, and their ends lie 22 bases apart. The sample's time point label is to be understood as: baseline before oral tofacitinib. Lesional scalp punch biopsies and peripheral blood were collected from alopecia areata patients. PBMCs were isolated by density centrifugation and stained for CD3, CD4 and CD8, and CD4+ and CD8+ T cells were sorted on a FACSAria. The paper as a whole reports these results and caveats: Resident alphabeta T cells in normal human skin are also sequenced, complicating scalp TCR repertoire analysis, unlike mouse skin dominated by gammadelta T cells. Compared with normal scalp, lesional scalp had higher clonality and more expanded CD8+ clones, particularly in alopecia totalis/universalis, a pattern that suggests antigenic drive. TCR sequences shared between patients were less clear than in mice, possibly partly because of HLA diversity in the patient population.

The library was obtained by the immunoSEQ multiplex PCR assay. For TCR sequencing, RNA was extracted from every sample and reverse transcribed into cDNA to serve as template. First-strand cDNA was synthesized with SuperScript III using a 2:1 mix of oligo-dT and random hexamers. A synthetic immune receptor repertoire was used to assess amplification bias, and residual bias was removed computationally. The published analysis was carried out like this. After raw reads were preprocessed to remove errors, the CDR3 was defined following IMGT conventions as running from the conserved cysteine to phenylalanine. To get clonality, Shannon entropy was normalized by log2 of the number of productive unique TCRs and the result was subtracted from 1. Scalp TCRbeta sequences were cross-referenced with sorted blood CD4 and CD8 repertoires so that the CD4 or CD8 identity of scalp clones could be inferred. TCRdb retrieved this table from immuneACCESS and kept in-frame rearrangements only. Not all clones are present; in checked studies, unresolved V genes account for under half, and no reason is known for the remainder. That table furnishes V, J and clone size, whereas the DNA furnished D and trimming. Counted in this sample were about 180,000 clones; about 70% of them appeared once. The ten biggest clones cover over 10% of the sample.

A word on this clone: Its antigen is not yet known. No base quality values were provided; no much bigger clone lies one nucleotide off.

This specimen was CD8+ T cells sorted from blood, taken at week 0. The origin of this receptor is a human donor with alopecia areata. The rearrangement joined TRBV27 to TRBJ1-2, with no confident D gene call. For the CDR3, the sequence is CASSSSGAGLGGYTF. The DNA reads TGTGCCAGCAGCTCGTCAGGCGCCGGCCTTGGGGGCTACACCTTC.